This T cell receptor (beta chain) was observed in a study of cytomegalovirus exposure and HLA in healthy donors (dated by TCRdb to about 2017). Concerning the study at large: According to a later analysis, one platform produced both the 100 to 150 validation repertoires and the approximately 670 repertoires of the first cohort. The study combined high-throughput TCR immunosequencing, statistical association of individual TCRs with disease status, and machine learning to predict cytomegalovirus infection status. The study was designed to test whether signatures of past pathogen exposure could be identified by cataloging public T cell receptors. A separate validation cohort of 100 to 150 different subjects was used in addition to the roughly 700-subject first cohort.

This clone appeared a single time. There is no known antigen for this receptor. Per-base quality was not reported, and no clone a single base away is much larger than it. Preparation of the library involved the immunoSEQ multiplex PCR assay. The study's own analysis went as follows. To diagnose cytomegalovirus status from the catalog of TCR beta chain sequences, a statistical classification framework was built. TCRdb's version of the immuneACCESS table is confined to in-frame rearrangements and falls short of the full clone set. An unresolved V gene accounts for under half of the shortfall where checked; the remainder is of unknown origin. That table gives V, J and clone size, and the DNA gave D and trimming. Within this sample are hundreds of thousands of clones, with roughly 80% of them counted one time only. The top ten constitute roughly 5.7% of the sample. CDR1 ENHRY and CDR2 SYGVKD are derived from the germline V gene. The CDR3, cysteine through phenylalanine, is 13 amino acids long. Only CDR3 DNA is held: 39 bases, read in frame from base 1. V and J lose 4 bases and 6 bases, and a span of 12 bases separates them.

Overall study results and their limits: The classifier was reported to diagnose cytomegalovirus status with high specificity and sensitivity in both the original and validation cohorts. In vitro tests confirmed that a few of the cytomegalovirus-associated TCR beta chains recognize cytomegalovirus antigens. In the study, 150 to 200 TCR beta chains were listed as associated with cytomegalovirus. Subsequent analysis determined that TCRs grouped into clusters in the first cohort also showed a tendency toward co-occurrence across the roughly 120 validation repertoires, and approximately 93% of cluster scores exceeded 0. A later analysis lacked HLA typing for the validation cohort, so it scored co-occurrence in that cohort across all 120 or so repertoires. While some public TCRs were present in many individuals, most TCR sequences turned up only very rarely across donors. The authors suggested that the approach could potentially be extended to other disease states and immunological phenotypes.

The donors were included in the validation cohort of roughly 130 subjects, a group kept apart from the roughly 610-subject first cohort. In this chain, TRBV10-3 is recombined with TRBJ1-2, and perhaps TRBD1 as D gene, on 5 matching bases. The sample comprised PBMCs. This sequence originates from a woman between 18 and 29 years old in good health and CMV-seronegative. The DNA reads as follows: TGTGCCATCAGTGCCCTCCAAGGGGATGGCTACACCTTC. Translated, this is CAISALQGDGYTF.